Listed here are 29 T cell receptor beta chains from one sample, sequenced in a study of blood T cell repertoires in COVID-19. Method: immunoSEQ multiplex PCR; TCRdb's copy keeps in-frame clones and lacks some. The sample lists about 79,000 clones, roughly 89% occurring once. The sequenced material came from peripheral blood. Source of these receptors: a man aged 65 to 85 with active or convalescent COVID-19.

The chain combines TRBV19 with TRBJ2-4; TRBD1 might be the D (6 bases). There are 13 residues in the CDR3. Trimming removed 5 bases from V and 6 bases from J, with 11 bases in between. The germline gives CDR1 LNHDA, CDR2 SQIVND (reference sequence). CDR3 loop: CASSGQGTNIQYF. The CDR3 DNA reads TGTGCCAGTAGTGGGCAGGGGACAAACATTCAGTACTTC.

The V call is TRBV5-1, the J call TRBJ2-1; the match to TRBD2 covers 10 bases. This CDR3 has 19 residues. With V trimmed by 8 bases and J by 0 bases, 17 bases remained unmatched. Looked up from germline, CDR1 is SGHRS and CDR2 is YFSETQ. The DNA of the CDR3 is TGCGCCAGGCCTTCGCCGGAACTAGCGGGATTATACTCCTACAATGAGCAGTTCTTC. Translation gives CARPSPELAGLYSYNEQFF.

The chain employs TRBV5-1 and TRBJ2-1; 13 bases are shared with TRBD2. The CDR3 spans 13 residues. The junction had 3 bases not matched to a gene; V was cut back by 7 bases and J by 8 bases. Germline assignment: CDR1 SGHRS and CDR2 YFSETQ. CDR3 sequence: CASGLAGDHEQFF. As DNA, the CDR3 is TGCGCCAGCGGACTAGCGGGAGATCATGAGCAGTTCTTC. Combining the CDR3 with reference TRBV5-1 and TRBJ2-1 gives the whole variable domain KAGVTQTPRYLIKTRGQQVTLSCSPISGHRSVSWYQQTPGQGLQFLFEYFSETQRNKGNFPGRFSGRQFSNSRSEMNVSTLELGDSALYLCASGLAGDHEQFFGPGTRLTVL.

This chain uses TRBV2 with TRBJ1-2; D gene unclear. The CDR3 has 12 amino acids. The ends were cut back, 6 bases at V and 8 bases at J, with 13 bases in the middle. The germline V gene has CDR1 SNHLY and CDR2 FYNNEI. The CDR3 protein is CASRTEIGGYTF. The DNA for the CDR3 is TGTGCCAGCAGAACCGAAATCGGGGGCTACACCTTC.

The chain couples TRBV5-6 to TRBJ2-2; 7 bases align to TRBD2. This CDR3 has 14 amino acids. V dropped 4 bases and J dropped 6; count of bases not matched to a gene: 6. Germline loops: CDR1 SGHDT, CDR2 YYEEEE. CDR3 DNA sequence: TGTGCCAGCAGCCCGAGCGGACTAGCCGGGGAGCTGTTTTTT. Amino acids: CASSPSGLAGELFF.

V usage is TRBV7-3 and J usage is TRBJ2-6; D call uncertain. Germline CDR1 SGHTA, CDR2 FQGTGA. V was pared by 2 bases and J by 4 bases, with 3 bases between. The CDR3 is 13 amino acids. DNA for the CDR3: TGTGCCAGCAGCTTACAGGGGGCCAACGTCCTGACTTTC. Translated: CASSLQGANVLTF.

The chain joins TRBV7-3 to TRBJ2-5; 10 nucleotides align to TRBD1. This CDR3 is built from 14 residues. V dropped 4 bases and J dropped 5; count of bases not matched to a gene: 4. Germline V gene sequence: CDR1 SGHTA, CDR2 FQGTGA. CDR3 sequence: CASSYGTGAETQYF. The CDR3 DNA sequence: TGTGCCAGCAGCTACGGGACAGGGGCCGAGACCCAGTACTTC.

The chain carries TRBV7-2 and TRBJ1-2, with D possibly matching TRBD1 (6 bases). Germline V gene lookup returns CDR1 SGHTA and CDR2 FQGNSA. V shed 1 base and J shed 8 bases, with 23 bases lying between them. The length of the CDR3 is 17 residues. The CDR3 coding sequence is TGTGCCAGCAGCTTAGGTCCCTGGCAGGGCCAAAGGGGGGGCTACACCTTC. This codes for CASSLGPWQGQRGGYTF.

The rearrangement links TRBV21-1 to TRBJ2-7; the table's D call TRBD2 went unverified against the DNA. TRBV21-1 is shown as a pseudogene. This CDR3 spans 16 amino acids. CDR3 nucleotide sequence: TGTGCCAGCAGCGTTCCGGGACTAGCGGAGCCCTACGAGCAGTACTTC. Translated: CASSVPGLAEPYEQYF.

The chain recombines TRBV19 with TRBJ2-1, with 10 positions matching TRBD2. The length of the CDR3 is 15 residues. V shed 5 bases, J shed 6 bases, and the junction held 7 bases outside the gene matches. In germline, CDR1 is LNHDA, CDR2 SQIVND (reference sequence). This CDR3 reads CASSERLAGVNEQFF. As DNA, the CDR3 is TGTGCCAGTAGTGAGAGGCTAGCGGGAGTCAATGAGCAGTTCTTC. Looking up the rest from reference TRBV19 and TRBJ2-1 gives the full variable domain: DGGITQSPKYLFRKEGQNVTLSCEQNLNHDAMYWYRQDPGQGLRLIYYSQIVNDFQKGDIAEGYSVSREKKESFPLTVTSAQKNPTAFYLCASSERLAGVNEQFFGPGTRLTVL.

V usage is TRBV6-6 and J usage is TRBJ1-2, with D possibly being TRBD1 (5 bases). Trimming pared 7 bases from V and 3 bases from J, leaving 15 bases between. Looked up from germline, CDR1 is MNHNY and CDR2 is SVGAGI (reference sequence). This CDR3 region has 14 residues. CDR3 bases: TGTGCCAGCACGAAAGGGGCGATCGACTATGGCTACACCTTC. This gives the protein CASTKGAIDYGYTF.

This sequence joins TRBV7-3 and TRBJ2-4, with D perhaps TRBD1 (6 bases). V shed 2 bases and J shed 15 bases, with 14 bases lying between them. The CDR3 is 12 amino acids. The germline CDR1 and CDR2 sequences are SGHTA and FQGTGA. CDR3 region: CASSLGQTPMYF. CDR3 nucleotides: TGTGCCAGCAGCTTAGGACAGACCCCTATGTACTTC.

The gene calls are TRBV6-2 or TRBV6-3 and TRBJ1-1; TRBD1 is a possible D gene (6 bases). Germline assignment: CDR1 MNHEY and CDR2 SVGEGT. V lost 6 bases and J 5 bases, leaving 16 bases between the germline ends. This CDR3 comprises 14 residues. This chain's CDR3 is CASSRGTLSTEAFF. The DNA of the CDR3 is TGTGCCAGCAGCCGAGGGACACTTAGTACTGAAGCTTTCTTT.

This clone was seen a single time. The chain uses TRBV5-4 and TRBJ1-2; 10 nucleotides line up with TRBD1. Germline V lookup: CDR1 SGHNT, CDR2 YYREEE (reference sequence). The CDR3 is 15 amino acids. V lost 0 bases, J lost 8 bases, and 7 bases stayed unmatched. In DNA, the CDR3 is TGTGCCAGCAGCTTGGGGGGACAGGGGCGTTGGGGCTACACCTTC. It codes for CASSLGGQGRWGYTF.

The V and J genes are TRBV27 and TRBJ1-1, with D tentatively TRBD1 (5 bases). CDR3 length equals 14 residues. CDR1 MNHEY and CDR2 SMNVEV come from the germline V gene (reference sequence). The V gene lost 0 bases and the J gene lost 9 bases, with 14 bases spanning the gap. The CDR3 protein is CASSLSARQSKAFF. The CDR3 DNA is TGTGCCAGCAGTTTATCAGCCCGACAGAGCAAAGCTTTCTTT.

This sequence joins TRBV28 and TRBJ2-5; tentative D call: TRBD2 (5 bases). The germline V gene encodes CDR1 MDHEN and CDR2 SYDVKM. V lost 6 bases, J lost 7 bases, and 12 bases lay in between. The CDR3 is made up of 12 amino acids. The CDR3 DNA sequence: TGTGCCAGCAGGCTAATCGGAGGGACCCAGTACTTC. It encodes CASRLIGGTQYF.

The V and J genes are TRBV4-3 and TRBJ1-2; the D is unclear. Germline-derived CDR1 and CDR2 are LGHNA and YSLEER. The CDR3 length is 20 residues. V lost 0 bases to trimming and J lost 2 bases, with 25 bases between them. The CDR3 region has the DNA TGCGCCAGCAGCCAAGAATCGGCGAGGGCGTTCTCTATTGGAAACTATGGCTACACCTTC. This encodes CASSQESARAFSIGNYGYTF.

This chain's CDR3 is CASKRSGLRTNQPQHF. Written as DNA, the CDR3 is TGTGCCAGCAAAAGGTCAGGCTTAAGGACTAATCAGCCCCAGCATTTT. The chain has TRBV27 and TRBJ1-5; unclear D gene. Germline values: CDR1 MNHEY, CDR2 SMNVEV (reference sequence). The V gene lost 7 bases and the J gene lost 4 bases, with 20 bases spanning the gap. This CDR3 comprises 16 residues.

The genes are TRBV2 and TRBJ2-1, with TRBD2 matching 9 bases. CDR3 length equals 16 residues. Germline loops: CDR1 SNHLY, CDR2 FYNNEI. V gave up 0 bases and J gave up 3 bases; unmatched junction bases: 3. CDR3 protein: CASSEAPSGNYNEQFF. The DNA for the CDR3 is TGTGCCAGCAGTGAAGCGCCTAGCGGGAACTACAATGAGCAGTTCTTC.

The chain carries TRBV4-3 and TRBJ1-4; D is unclear. Germline loops: CDR1 LGHNA, CDR2 YSLEER. The CDR3 covers 15 residues. The ends were cut back, 0 bases at V and 10 bases at J, with 15 bases in the middle. This chain's CDR3 is CASSQDLTYSGKLFF. CDR3 nucleotide sequence: TGCGCCAGCAGCCAAGATCTCACTTATAGCGGAAAACTGTTTTTT.

The chain combines TRBV20-1 with TRBJ1-2; perhaps TRBD1 as D (5 bases). This CDR3 has 13 amino acids. CDR1 is DFQATT, CDR2 SNEGSKA, per germline (reference sequence). The V end was cut by 3 bases, the J end by 4 bases, with 12 bases between. CDR3 nucleotides: TGCAGTGCTAGTGCAGGGAATGGCTATGGCTACACCTTC. Protein product: CSASAGNGYGYTF.

The chain has TRBV10-2 and TRBJ2-5; a weak D match, TRBD2 (5 bases). Looked up from germline, CDR1 is WSHSY and CDR2 is SAAADI. V dropped 4 bases and J dropped 5 bases, with 14 bases sitting between them. This CDR3 has 14 residues. DNA for the CDR3: TGCGCCAGCAGTGGAGGGAGTGAGATTGAGACCCAGTACTTC. This codes for CASSGGSEIETQYF.

This sequence joins TRBV18 and TRBJ1-2; 10 bases agree with TRBD1. The germline V gene has CDR1 KGHSH and CDR2 LQKENI. With V trimmed by 2 bases and J by 7 bases, 4 bases remained unmatched. CDR3 length equals 14 residues. The CDR3 nucleotides read TGTGCCAGCTCACCAGGGACAGGGGCCTTTGGCTACACCTTC. Translated: CASSPGTGAFGYTF. The whole variable domain, filled in from reference TRBV18 and TRBJ1-2, reads NAGVMQNPRHLVRRRGQEARLRCSPMKGHSHVYWYRQLPEEGLKFMVYLQKENIIDESGMPKERFSAEFPKEGPSILRIQQVVRGDSAAYFCASSPGTGAFGYTFGSGTRLTVV.

The chain couples TRBV4-1 to TRBJ2-7; possible D gene TRBD2, 6 bases. Trimming cost V 0 bases and J 3 bases, with 18 bases left between them. In germline, CDR1 is MGHRA, CDR2 YSYEKL. The length of the CDR3 is 17 residues. CDR3 in amino acids: CASSQDPPASAFYEQYF. DNA for the CDR3: TGCGCCAGCAGCCAAGATCCCCCGGCTAGCGCTTTCTACGAGCAGTACTTC.

The genes are TRBV4-3 and TRBJ2-1, with D unresolved. V gave up 0 bases and J gave up 10 bases, with 10 bases separating them. This CDR3 is 13 amino acids long. The germline V gene encodes CDR1 LGHNA and CDR2 YSLEER. Written as DNA, the CDR3 is TGCGCCAGCAGCCAAGAATACGCTCGGGAGCAGTTCTTC. Its protein product is CASSQEYAREQFF.

The chain couples TRBV19 to TRBJ2-7; tentative D call: TRBD1 (6 bases). Deletions cut 1 base from V and 0 bases from J, with 10 bases between. The CDR3 runs 15 residues. Looked up from germline, CDR1 is LNHDA and CDR2 is SQIVND (reference sequence). Here the CDR3 reads CASSIAGANSYEQYF. In DNA form, the CDR3 reads TGTGCCAGTAGTATAGCAGGGGCCAACTCCTACGAGCAGTACTTC.

This clone was recorded only once. The chain links TRBV27 to TRBJ1-2; D not resolved. Trimming stripped 5 bases from V and 8 bases from J, with 21 bases between. Germline assignment: CDR1 MNHEY and CDR2 SMNVEV (reference sequence). This CDR3 region has 15 residues. CDR3 DNA sequence: TGTGCCAGCAGTGAAACCCTCGGCTTACGAGGCGGCTACACCTTC. It encodes CASSETLGLRGGYTF.

This clone appeared a few times. This chain joins TRBV19 and TRBJ1-5, with D tentatively TRBD1 (5 bases). The CDR3 sequence is 14 residues long. Germline-derived CDR1 and CDR2 are LNHDA and SQIVND (reference sequence). V dropped 6 bases and J dropped 0 bases, with 9 bases sitting between them. DNA of the CDR3: TGTGCCAGTAGCGCAGGGAATAGCAATCAGCCCCAGCATTTT. It specifies CASSAGNSNQPQHF. The full variable domain, in which reference TRBV19 and TRBJ1-5 provide the parts outside the CDR3, is DGGITQSPKYLFRKEGQNVTLSCEQNLNHDAMYWYRQDPGQGLRLIYYSQIVNDFQKGDIAEGYSVSREKKESFPLTVTSAQKNPTAFYLCASSAGNSNQPQHFGDGTRLSIL.

The chain is built from TRBV5-4 and TRBJ2-4; 8 nucleotides agree with TRBD2. V gave up 4 bases and J gave up 13 bases; unmatched junction bases: 13. Looked up from germline, CDR1 is SGHNT and CDR2 is YYREEE (reference sequence). The CDR3 consists of 14 residues. CDR3 DNA sequence: TGTGCCAGCAGCCTATCCGCGGGACTAGGGTCCCAGTACTTC. Residues: CASSLSAGLGSQYF.